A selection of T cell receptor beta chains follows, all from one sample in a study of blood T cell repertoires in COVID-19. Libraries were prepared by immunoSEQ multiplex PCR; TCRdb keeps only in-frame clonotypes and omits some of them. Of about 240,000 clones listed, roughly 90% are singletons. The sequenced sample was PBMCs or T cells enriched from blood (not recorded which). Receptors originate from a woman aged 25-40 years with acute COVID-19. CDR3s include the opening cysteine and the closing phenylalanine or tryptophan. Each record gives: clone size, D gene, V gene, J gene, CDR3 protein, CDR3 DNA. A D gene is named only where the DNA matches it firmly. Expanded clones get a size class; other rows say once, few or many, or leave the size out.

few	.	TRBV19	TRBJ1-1	CASSWRGTEAFF	TGTGCCAGTAGCTGGAGGGGAACTGAAGCTTTCTTT
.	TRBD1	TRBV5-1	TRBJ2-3	CASSKLQGADTQYF	TGCGCCAGCAGCAAGTTACAGGGGGCAGATACGCAGTATTTT
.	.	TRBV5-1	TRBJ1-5	CASSFVGGADQPQHF	TGCGCCAGCAGCTTCGTTGGGGGCGCGGATCAGCCCCAGCATTTT
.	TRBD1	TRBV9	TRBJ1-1	CASSPRTGGGTEAFF	TGTGCCAGCAGCCCCCGGACAGGGGGGGGGACTGAAGCTTTCTTT
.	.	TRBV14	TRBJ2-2	CASSQAAGGVTTGELFF	TGTGCCAGCAGCCAAGCCGCGGGCGGGGTAACGACCGGGGAGCTGTTTTTT
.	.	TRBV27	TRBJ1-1	CASSTGGLYTEAFF	TGTGCCAGCAGTACGGGGGGGTTGTACACTGAAGCTTTCTTT
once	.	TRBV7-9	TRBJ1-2	CASQPGGEIPNGYTF	TGTGCTTCTCAGCCGGGGGGCGAGATTCCTAATGGCTACACCTTC
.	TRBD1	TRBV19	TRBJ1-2	CASSTGTGRGYTF	TGTGCCAGTAGTACCGGGACAGGGCGAGGCTACACCTTC
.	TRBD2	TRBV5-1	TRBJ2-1	CASSLKASGGVYNEQFF	TGCGCCAGCAGCTTGAAGGCTAGCGGGGGGGTTTACAATGAGCAGTTCTTC
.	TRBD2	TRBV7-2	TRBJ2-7	CASSSIAGGTYEQYF	TGTGCCAGCAGCTCCATAGCGGGGGGGACCTACGAGCAGTACTTC